This is a list of T cell receptor beta chains from one sample in a study of blood T cell repertoires in COVID-19. Produced via immunoSEQ multiplex PCR; TCRdb's table is partial and in-frame only. The table includes around 250,000 clones, roughly 83% detected once. Sequencing input: peripheral blood. The receptors were gathered from a woman aged 80 or over with COVID-19, enrolled during active disease. CDR3s include the opening cysteine and the closing phenylalanine or tryptophan. The order of the fields is D gene, clone size, V gene, J gene, CDR3 DNA, CDR3 protein. D genes are given only for firm matches. Rows give clone size only sometimes, using once, few, many, or a class for an expanded clone.

d_gene: TRBD1; abundance: -; v_gene: TRBV2; j_gene: TRBJ2-2; CDR3nt: TGTGCCAGCAGTGTAACAGGGGGGAACACCGGGGAGCTGTTTTTT; CDR3aa: CASSVTGGNTGELFF
d_gene: -; abundance: -; v_gene: TRBV28; j_gene: TRBJ1-1; CDR3nt: TGTGCCAGCATAGCCAGGGCGAACACTGAAGCTTTCTTT; CDR3aa: CASIARANTEAFF
d_gene: TRBD2; abundance: once; v_gene: TRBV6-5; j_gene: TRBJ2-1; CDR3nt: TGTGCCAGCAGGGCTAGCGGGGGGAACGAGCAGTTCTTC; CDR3aa: CASRASGGNEQFF
d_gene: -; abundance: -; v_gene: TRBV29-1; j_gene: TRBJ1-2; CDR3nt: TGCAGCGTGGGCCGGGAGAATGGCTACACCTTC; CDR3aa: CSVGRENGYTF
d_gene: -; abundance: -; v_gene: TRBV12-3/TRBV12-4; j_gene: TRBJ1-2; CDR3nt: TGTGCCAGCAGCCTAACGCAGGGCGGCTACACCTTC; CDR3aa: CASSLTQGGYTF
d_gene: TRBD2; abundance: -; v_gene: TRBV29-1; j_gene: TRBJ2-7; CDR3nt: TGCAGCGTTACTCATAGCGGGGGTTCCTACGAGCAGTACTTC; CDR3aa: CSVTHSGGSYEQYF
d_gene: TRBD1; abundance: few; v_gene: TRBV7-2; j_gene: TRBJ1-6; CDR3nt: TGTGCCAGCAGCTTAGGGGCCGCAGGGGGCTCTAATTCACCCCTCCACTTT; CDR3aa: CASSLGAAGGSNSPLHF
d_gene: -; abundance: -; v_gene: TRBV27; j_gene: TRBJ1-1; CDR3nt: TGTGCCAGCAGTCTCGCAGGGTGGAGAAACACTGAAGCTTTCTTT; CDR3aa: CASSLAGWRNTEAFF
d_gene: -; abundance: -; v_gene: TRBV28; j_gene: TRBJ1-2; CDR3nt: TGTGCCAGCATGGAGAACTCCGGTGGCTACACCTTC; CDR3aa: CASMENSGGYTF
d_gene: -; abundance: -; v_gene: TRBV27; j_gene: TRBJ2-3; CDR3nt: TGTGCCAGCAGTACCCTAAGATCCCCTACGCAGTATTTT; CDR3aa: CASSTLRSPTQYF
d_gene: TRBD1; abundance: -; v_gene: TRBV19; j_gene: TRBJ1-5; CDR3nt: TGTGCCAGTAGGGGAGGACAGGGCAATCAGCCCCAGCATTTT; CDR3aa: CASRGGQGNQPQHF
d_gene: -; abundance: -; v_gene: TRBV9; j_gene: TRBJ2-1; CDR3nt: TGTGCCAGCAGCGCCCAAATCGGGGGGCCGTACAATGAGCAGTTCTTC; CDR3aa: CASSAQIGGPYNEQFF
d_gene: TRBD2; abundance: -; v_gene: TRBV9; j_gene: TRBJ2-5; CDR3nt: TGTGCCAGCAGCGTTGGAAGACTAGCGGTACAAGAGACCCAGTACTTC; CDR3aa: CASSVGRLAVQETQYF
d_gene: -; abundance: -; v_gene: TRBV7-6; j_gene: TRBJ1-1; CDR3nt: TGTGCCAGCAGCACTACAGGGAAAACTGAAGCTTTCTTT; CDR3aa: CASSTTGKTEAFF
d_gene: -; abundance: -; v_gene: TRBV5-4; j_gene: TRBJ1-1; CDR3nt: TGTGCCAGCAGCTTAGGGGGGGGCGGAGGCGGCGGCACTGAAGCTTTCTTT; CDR3aa: CASSLGGGGGGGTEAFF
d_gene: -; abundance: few; v_gene: TRBV28; j_gene: TRBJ2-1; CDR3nt: TGTGCCAGCAGCCGCAGAACCCGGGATGAGCAGTTCTTC; CDR3aa: CASSRRTRDEQFF
d_gene: -; abundance: -; v_gene: TRBV24-1; j_gene: TRBJ2-6; CDR3nt: TGTGCCACCTTTCCACTTCTTTCGGACACCCAAAACGACGCCAACGTCCTGACTTTC; CDR3aa: CATFPLLSDTQNDANVLTF
d_gene: TRBD2; abundance: -; v_gene: TRBV4-1; j_gene: TRBJ2-5; CDR3nt: TGCGCCAGCAGTAGACTAGCAGGAGAGACCCAGTACTTC; CDR3aa: CASSRLAGETQYF
d_gene: -; abundance: -; v_gene: TRBV3-1/TRBV3-2; j_gene: TRBJ1-2; CDR3nt: TGTGCCAGCAGCTCATCCTATTCCGGGAATGGAGGCTACACCTTC; CDR3aa: CASSSSYSGNGGYTF
d_gene: TRBD1; abundance: -; v_gene: TRBV5-1; j_gene: TRBJ1-3; CDR3nt: TGCGCCAGCAGCTTGGGACAGGGAACTGGAAACACCATATATTTT; CDR3aa: CASSLGQGTGNTIYF
d_gene: -; abundance: -; v_gene: TRBV25-1; j_gene: TRBJ2-4; CDR3nt: TGTGCCACCATCCGGAGTGGCAAAAACATTCAGTACTTC; CDR3aa: CATIRSGKNIQYF
d_gene: TRBD1; abundance: -; v_gene: TRBV24-1; j_gene: TRBJ2-2; CDR3nt: TGTGCCACCAGTGATTTGCTGGGGGACAGGGATACCGGGGAGCTGTTTTTT; CDR3aa: CATSDLLGDRDTGELFF
d_gene: TRBD2; abundance: -; v_gene: TRBV6-6; j_gene: TRBJ2-1; CDR3nt: TGTGCCACGCGGGAGGGGGGGAGGAATGAGCAGTTCTTC; CDR3aa: CATREGGRNEQFF
d_gene: TRBD1; abundance: few; v_gene: TRBV6-1; j_gene: TRBJ1-5; CDR3nt: TGTGCCAGCAGTGCCCCAGGGGGTACACTTAATCAGCCCCAGCATTTT; CDR3aa: CASSAPGGTLNQPQHF
d_gene: TRBD1; abundance: -; v_gene: TRBV4-2; j_gene: TRBJ1-3; CDR3nt: TGTGCCAGCAGCCAAGGGAGACAGGGTTCTGGAAACACCATATATTTT; CDR3aa: CASSQGRQGSGNTIYF
d_gene: -; abundance: -; v_gene: TRBV29-1; j_gene: TRBJ2-2; CDR3nt: TGCAGCGTTGAATGGGCTGACCGTGGACAGCCCGCGAACACCGGGGAGCTGTTTTTT; CDR3aa: CSVEWADRGQPANTGELFF
d_gene: -; abundance: once; v_gene: TRBV29-1; j_gene: TRBJ1-1; CDR3nt: TGCAGCGTTGATACAATCAGGGGATCTGAAGCTTTCTTT; CDR3aa: CSVDTIRGSEAFF
d_gene: TRBD1; abundance: few; v_gene: TRBV10-3; j_gene: TRBJ1-2; CDR3nt: TGTGCCATCAGCGGACAGGGGGCCGCCTACACCTTC; CDR3aa: CAISGQGAAYTF
d_gene: TRBD1; abundance: -; v_gene: TRBV6-5; j_gene: TRBJ1-5; CDR3nt: TGTGCCAGCAGAGTACAGGGGATCAACAATCAGCCCCAGCATTTT; CDR3aa: CASRVQGINNQPQHF
d_gene: -; abundance: once; v_gene: TRBV7-2; j_gene: TRBJ2-1; CDR3nt: TGTGCCAGCAGCCCCGCCAACTGGCGGCTAGATGGCAATGAGCAGTTCTTC; CDR3aa: CASSPANWRLDGNEQFF
d_gene: TRBD2; abundance: -; v_gene: TRBV27; j_gene: TRBJ2-3; CDR3nt: TGTGCCAGCAGTCCGGGACTAGCGGGGGGAGAGGGGAAGGCAGATACGCAGTATTTT; CDR3aa: CASSPGLAGGEGKADTQYF
d_gene: TRBD1; abundance: once; v_gene: TRBV7-9; j_gene: TRBJ2-2; CDR3nt: TGTGCCAGCAGCTCCGGGACAGCCACGAACACCGGGGAGCTGTTTTTT; CDR3aa: CASSSGTATNTGELFF
d_gene: -; abundance: -; v_gene: TRBV10-3; j_gene: TRBJ1-2; CDR3nt: TGTGCCACCACAGGAGAGGCGGGGGCCACCTATGGCTACACCTTC; CDR3aa: CATTGEAGATYGYTF
d_gene: TRBD1; abundance: -; v_gene: TRBV28; j_gene: TRBJ1-2; CDR3nt: TGTGCCAGCAGCTACGGACAGGTTTTTGGCTACACCTTC; CDR3aa: CASSYGQVFGYTF
d_gene: TRBD1; abundance: -; v_gene: TRBV19; j_gene: TRBJ1-5; CDR3nt: TGTGCCAGTAGACAGACAGGGCGGAGCAATCAGCCCCAGCATTTT; CDR3aa: CASRQTGRSNQPQHF
d_gene: TRBD2; abundance: -; v_gene: TRBV3-1/TRBV3-2; j_gene: TRBJ2-2; CDR3nt: TGTGCCAGCAGCCTTATAGCGGGGGCCAACACCGGGGAGCTGTTTTTT; CDR3aa: CASSLIAGANTGELFF
d_gene: TRBD1; abundance: -; v_gene: TRBV7-2; j_gene: TRBJ1-4; CDR3nt: TGTGCCAGCAGCCCTCGACAGGGTGAGGGGGAAAAACTGTTTTTT; CDR3aa: CASSPRQGEGEKLFF
d_gene: TRBD2; abundance: -; v_gene: TRBV6-1; j_gene: TRBJ2-5; CDR3nt: TGTACCAGCAGTGACGGGGCGGGGGTTTCAGGGGAGACCCAGTACTTC; CDR3aa: CTSSDGAGVSGETQYF
d_gene: TRBD2; abundance: -; v_gene: TRBV7-9; j_gene: TRBJ2-3; CDR3nt: TGTGCCAGCAGCCCTACGGGACTAGCCAAAGGTACGCAGTATTTT; CDR3aa: CASSPTGLAKGTQYF
d_gene: TRBD2; abundance: once; v_gene: TRBV7-8; j_gene: TRBJ2-3; CDR3nt: TGTGCCAGCAGCTTAGAGATGGAGCGGGGGTTAGCTACGCAGTATTTT; CDR3aa: CASSLEMERGLATQYF
d_gene: TRBD2; abundance: -; v_gene: TRBV5-1; j_gene: TRBJ2-3; CDR3nt: TGCGCCAGCAGCTGGTCGGGGGGGACGAGCACAGATACGCAGTATTTT; CDR3aa: CASSWSGGTSTDTQYF
d_gene: -; abundance: -; v_gene: TRBV6-5; j_gene: TRBJ1-2; CDR3nt: TGTGCCAGCAGTTCCTTTCCCTATGGCTACACCTTC; CDR3aa: CASSSFPYGYTF
d_gene: -; abundance: -; v_gene: TRBV5-1; j_gene: TRBJ2-3; CDR3nt: TGCGCCAGCAGCCTACCTGGGCCCGCGAGCACAGATACGCAGTATTTT; CDR3aa: CASSLPGPASTDTQYF
d_gene: TRBD1; abundance: -; v_gene: TRBV19; j_gene: TRBJ2-1; CDR3nt: TGTGCCAGTAGGAGAACAGGGGACTCCTACAATGAGCAGTTCTTC; CDR3aa: CASRRTGDSYNEQFF
d_gene: -; abundance: -; v_gene: TRBV2; j_gene: TRBJ2-5; CDR3nt: TGTGCCAGCAGTGAAGCGAGCAGGGTAGAGACCCAGTACTTC; CDR3aa: CASSEASRVETQYF
d_gene: TRBD1; abundance: -; v_gene: TRBV6-5; j_gene: TRBJ2-7; CDR3nt: TGTGCCAGCAGCGGGACAGGGCGAAATTACGAGCAGTACTTC; CDR3aa: CASSGTGRNYEQYF
d_gene: TRBD1; abundance: -; v_gene: TRBV6-5; j_gene: TRBJ1-2; CDR3nt: TGTGCCAGCAGTCCAGATCAGACAGGGGCCTATGGCTACACCTTC; CDR3aa: CASSPDQTGAYGYTF
d_gene: -; abundance: -; v_gene: TRBV9; j_gene: TRBJ1-5; CDR3nt: TGTGCCAGCAGCGTAGATTCTGCAGGTGGCCAGCCCCAGCATTTT; CDR3aa: CASSVDSAGGQPQHF
d_gene: -; abundance: once; v_gene: TRBV6-4; j_gene: TRBJ2-2; CDR3nt: TGTGCCAGCAGTACACTTCAGGGTGCCGGGGAGCTGTTTTTT; CDR3aa: CASSTLQGAGELFF
d_gene: -; abundance: -; v_gene: TRBV5-6; j_gene: TRBJ2-3; CDR3nt: TGTGCCAGCAGCTCCTTCTTCGCGGGCCGGGACACAGATACGCAGTATTTT; CDR3aa: CASSSFFAGRDTDTQYF
d_gene: TRBD1; abundance: -; v_gene: TRBV7-2; j_gene: TRBJ1-1; CDR3nt: TGTGCCAGCTCTCCGGGACAGGGATTCACTGAAGCTTTCTTT; CDR3aa: CASSPGQGFTEAFF
d_gene: -; abundance: -; v_gene: TRBV6-5; j_gene: TRBJ1-1; CDR3nt: TGTGCCAGCAGTTACTCGACTCAGAGCACTGAAGCTTTCTTT; CDR3aa: CASSYSTQSTEAFF
d_gene: -; abundance: -; v_gene: TRBV19; j_gene: TRBJ1-1; CDR3nt: TGTGCCAGTAGTATCGGATTAGGGCGGGGGAACACTGAAGCTTTCTTT; CDR3aa: CASSIGLGRGNTEAFF
d_gene: TRBD2; abundance: -; v_gene: TRBV6-6; j_gene: TRBJ2-3; CDR3nt: TGTGCCAGCAGTTACGGACTAGCGGGGAGCACAGATACGCAGTATTTT; CDR3aa: CASSYGLAGSTDTQYF